This T cell receptor (beta chain) is drawn from a study of blood T cell repertoires in COVID-19. Study in general: The United States, Italy and Spain were the sources of the acute and convalescent COVID-19 samples.

Participant ages covered roughly 18 to 89 years across 24 US areas. People in the exposed group encountered a COVID-19 case within 2 weeks before entering the study. As handled by the study authors: Estimates of nucleated cell counts were drawn from the amplification of reference gene primers. The protocol was immunoSEQ multiplex PCR, while the TCRdb copy is restricted to in-frame clones and leaves out a portion. V, J and clone size are taken as reported in that table, and D and trimming were inferred from the DNA itself. The sample shows approximately 260,000 clones, around 83% of them seen only once. This clone was seen only a few times. This CDR3 has 14 residues. Germline loops: CDR1 SGHDT, CDR2 YYEEEE. With 0 bases removed from V and 4 bases from J, the gap between germline ends came to 10 bases.

The sequence derives from a woman aged 50 to 65 who had been exposed to COVID-19. The J gene is TRBJ2-5, the V gene TRBV5-6; D remains unclear. The material sequenced was PBMCs or T cells enriched from blood (not recorded which). The CDR3 protein is CASSLASRGETQYF. The DNA of the CDR3 is TGTGCCAGCAGCTTGGCCTCACGCGGAGAGACCCAGTACTTC.